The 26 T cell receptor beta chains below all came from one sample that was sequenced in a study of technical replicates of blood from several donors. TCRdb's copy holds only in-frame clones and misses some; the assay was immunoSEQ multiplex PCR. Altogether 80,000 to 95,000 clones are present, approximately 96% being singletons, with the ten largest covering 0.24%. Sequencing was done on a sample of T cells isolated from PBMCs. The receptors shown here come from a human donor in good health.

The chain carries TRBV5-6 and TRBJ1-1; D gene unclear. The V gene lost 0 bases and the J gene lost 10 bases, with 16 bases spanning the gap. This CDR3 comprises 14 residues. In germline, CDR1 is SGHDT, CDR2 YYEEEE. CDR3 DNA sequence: TGTGCCAGCAGCTTGGCCGCAGGACTGGTTGGAGCTTTCTTT. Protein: CASSLAAGLVGAFF.

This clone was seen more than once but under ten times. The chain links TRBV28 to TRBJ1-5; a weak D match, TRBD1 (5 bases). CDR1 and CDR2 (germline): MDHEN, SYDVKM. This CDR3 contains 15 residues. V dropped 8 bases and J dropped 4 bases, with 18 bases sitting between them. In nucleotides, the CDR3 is TGTGCCAGCCCTCCCCGGGGGACCCTAAATCAGCCCCAGCATTTT. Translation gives CASPPRGTLNQPQHF. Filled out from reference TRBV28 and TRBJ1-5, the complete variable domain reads DVKVTQSSRYLVKRTGEKVFLECVQDMDHENMFWYRQDPGLGLRLIYFSYDVKMKEKGDIPEGYSVSREKKERFSLILESASTNQTSMYLCASPPRGTLNQPQHFGDGTRLSIL.

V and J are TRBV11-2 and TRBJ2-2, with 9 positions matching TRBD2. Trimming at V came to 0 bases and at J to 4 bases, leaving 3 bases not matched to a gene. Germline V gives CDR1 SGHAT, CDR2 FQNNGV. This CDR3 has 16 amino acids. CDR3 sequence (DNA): TGTGCCAGCAGCTTAGATCGCGGGAGGGCCACCGGGGAGCTGTTTTTT. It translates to CASSLDRGRATGELFF.

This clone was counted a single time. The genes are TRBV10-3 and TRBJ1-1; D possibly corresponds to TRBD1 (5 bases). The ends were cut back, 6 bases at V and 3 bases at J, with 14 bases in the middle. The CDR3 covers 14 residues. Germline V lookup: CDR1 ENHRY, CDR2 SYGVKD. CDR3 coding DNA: TGTGCCATCAGCGGTGGGGGGAGATACACTGAAGCTTTCTTT. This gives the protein CAISGGGRYTEAFF.

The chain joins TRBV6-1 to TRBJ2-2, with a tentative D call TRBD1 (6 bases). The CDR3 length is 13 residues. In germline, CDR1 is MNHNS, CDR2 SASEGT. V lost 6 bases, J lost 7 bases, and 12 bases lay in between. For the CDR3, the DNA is TGTGCCAGCAGAAGGGACATCGACGGGGAGCTGTTTTTT. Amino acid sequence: CASRRDIDGELFF.

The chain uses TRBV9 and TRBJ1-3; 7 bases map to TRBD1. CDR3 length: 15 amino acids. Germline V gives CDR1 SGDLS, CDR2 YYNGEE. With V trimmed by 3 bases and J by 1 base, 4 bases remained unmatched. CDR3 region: CASSARQGSGNTIYF. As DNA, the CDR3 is TGTGCCAGCAGCGCACGACAGGGATCTGGAAACACCATATATTTT.

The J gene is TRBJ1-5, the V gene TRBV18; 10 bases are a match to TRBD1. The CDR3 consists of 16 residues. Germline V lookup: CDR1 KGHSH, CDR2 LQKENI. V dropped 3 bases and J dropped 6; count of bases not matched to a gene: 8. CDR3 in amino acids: CASSPQGQGVRQPQHF. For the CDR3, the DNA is TGTGCCAGCTCACCGCAAGGACAGGGGGTTCGTCAGCCCCAGCATTTT.

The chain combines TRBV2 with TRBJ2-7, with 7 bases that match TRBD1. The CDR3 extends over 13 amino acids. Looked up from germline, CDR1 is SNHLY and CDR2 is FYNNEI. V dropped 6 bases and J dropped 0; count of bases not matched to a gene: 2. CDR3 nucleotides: TGTGCCAGCAGCGACAGGGTCTCCTACGAGCAGTACTTC. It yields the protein CASSDRVSYEQYF.

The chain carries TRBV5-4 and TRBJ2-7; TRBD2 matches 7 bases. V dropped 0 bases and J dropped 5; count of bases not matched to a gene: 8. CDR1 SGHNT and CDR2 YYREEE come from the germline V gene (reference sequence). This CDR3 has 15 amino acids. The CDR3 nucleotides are TGTGCCAGCAGCTTGGATTGGACTAGAGGGGACGAGCAGTACTTC. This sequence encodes CASSLDWTRGDEQYF.

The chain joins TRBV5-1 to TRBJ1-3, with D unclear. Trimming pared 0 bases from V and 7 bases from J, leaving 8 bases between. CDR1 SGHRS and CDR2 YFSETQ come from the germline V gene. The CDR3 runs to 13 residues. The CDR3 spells CASSLAGLNTIYF. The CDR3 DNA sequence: TGCGCCAGCAGCTTGGCAGGTCTTAACACCATATATTTT.

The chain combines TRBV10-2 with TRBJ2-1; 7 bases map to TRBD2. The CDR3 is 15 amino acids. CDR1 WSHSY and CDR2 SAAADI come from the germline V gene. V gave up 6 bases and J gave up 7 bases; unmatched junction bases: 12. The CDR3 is CASRLGAGVFNEQFF. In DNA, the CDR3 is TGCGCCAGCAGGCTTGGGGCGGGAGTCTTTAATGAGCAGTTCTTC.

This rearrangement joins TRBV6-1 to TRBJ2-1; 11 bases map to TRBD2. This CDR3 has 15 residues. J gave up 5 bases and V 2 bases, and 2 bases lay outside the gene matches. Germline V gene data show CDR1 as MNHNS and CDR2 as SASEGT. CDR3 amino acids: CASSELAGGHNEQFF. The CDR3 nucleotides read TGTGCCAGCAGTGAACTAGCGGGGGGCCACAATGAGCAGTTCTTC.

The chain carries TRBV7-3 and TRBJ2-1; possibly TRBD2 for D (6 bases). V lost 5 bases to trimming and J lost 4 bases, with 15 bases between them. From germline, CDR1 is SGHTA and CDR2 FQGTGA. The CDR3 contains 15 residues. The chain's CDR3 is CASSRGNGEYNEQFF. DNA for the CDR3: TGTGCCAGCAGCCGCGGGAACGGAGAGTACAATGAGCAGTTCTTC.

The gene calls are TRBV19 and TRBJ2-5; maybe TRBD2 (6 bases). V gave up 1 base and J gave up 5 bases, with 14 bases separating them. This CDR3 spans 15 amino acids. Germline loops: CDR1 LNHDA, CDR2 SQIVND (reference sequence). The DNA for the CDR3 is TGTGCCAGTAGTATAGCGGGCGGGATTGACGAGACCCAGTACTTC. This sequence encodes CASSIAGGIDETQYF.

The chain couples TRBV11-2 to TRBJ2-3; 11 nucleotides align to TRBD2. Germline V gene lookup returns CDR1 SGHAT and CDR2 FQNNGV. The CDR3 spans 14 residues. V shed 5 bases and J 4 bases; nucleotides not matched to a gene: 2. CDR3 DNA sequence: TGTGCCAGCAGCCCGACTAGCGGGGCAGATACGCAGTATTTT. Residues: CASSPTSGADTQYF. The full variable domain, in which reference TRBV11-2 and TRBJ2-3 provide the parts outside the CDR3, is EAGVAQSPRYKIIEKRQSVAFWCNPISGHATLYWYQQILGQGPKLLIQFQNNGVVDDSQLPKDRFSAERLKGVDSTLKIQPAKLEDSAVYLCASSPTSGADTQYFGPGTRLTVL.

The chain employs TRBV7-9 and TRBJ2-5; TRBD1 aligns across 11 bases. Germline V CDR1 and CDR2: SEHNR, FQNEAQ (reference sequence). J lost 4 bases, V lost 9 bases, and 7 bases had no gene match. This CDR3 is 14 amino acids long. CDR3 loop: CASPGQGGGETQYF. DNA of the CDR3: TGTGCCAGTCCGGGACAGGGGGGAGGAGAGACCCAGTACTTC.

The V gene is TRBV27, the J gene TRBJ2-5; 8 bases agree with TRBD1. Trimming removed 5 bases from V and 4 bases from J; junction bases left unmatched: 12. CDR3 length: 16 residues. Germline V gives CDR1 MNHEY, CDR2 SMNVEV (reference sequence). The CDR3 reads CASSDFSRQGRETQYF. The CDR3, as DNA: TGTGCCAGCAGTGATTTCTCTCGACAGGGGAGAGAGACCCAGTACTTC.

CDR3 protein: CASSARDRGLQETQYF. The CDR3, as DNA: TGTGCCAGCAGCGCCCGGGACAGGGGCCTTCAAGAGACCCAGTACTTC. The chain uses TRBV9 and TRBJ2-5, with 10 bases lining up with TRBD1. The germline gives CDR1 SGDLS, CDR2 YYNGEE. This CDR3 is 16 amino acids long. V lost 3 bases to trimming and J lost 2 bases; unmatched junction nucleotides: 7.

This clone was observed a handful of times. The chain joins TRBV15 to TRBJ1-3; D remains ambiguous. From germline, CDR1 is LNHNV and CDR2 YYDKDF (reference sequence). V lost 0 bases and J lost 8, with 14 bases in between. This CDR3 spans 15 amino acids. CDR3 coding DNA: TGTGCCACCAGCAGAGAGGGAGCGGGGAGTGACACCATATATTTT. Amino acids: CATSREGAGSDTIYF. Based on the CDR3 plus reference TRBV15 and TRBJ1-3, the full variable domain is DAMVIQNPRYQVTQFGKPVTLSCSQTLNHNVMYWYQQKSSQAPKLLFHYYDKDFNNEADTPDNFQSRRPNTSFCFLDIRSPGLGDTAMYLCATSREGAGSDTIYFGEGSWLTVV.

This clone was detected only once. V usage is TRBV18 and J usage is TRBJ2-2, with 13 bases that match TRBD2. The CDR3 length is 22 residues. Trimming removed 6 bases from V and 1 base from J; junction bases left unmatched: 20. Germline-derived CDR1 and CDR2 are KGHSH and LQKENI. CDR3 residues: CASSPPRRGAGTSGKNTGELFF. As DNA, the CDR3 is TGTGCCAGCTCTCCCCCCCGGAGGGGGGCCGGGACTAGCGGGAAGAACACCGGGGAGCTGTTTTTT.

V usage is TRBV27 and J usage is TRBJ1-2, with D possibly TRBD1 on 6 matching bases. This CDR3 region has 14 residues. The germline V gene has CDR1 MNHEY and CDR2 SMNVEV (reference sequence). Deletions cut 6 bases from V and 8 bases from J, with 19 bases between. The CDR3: CASREETAGEGYTF. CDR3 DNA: TGTGCCAGCAGAGAAGAGACCGCAGGGGAAGGCTACACCTTC.

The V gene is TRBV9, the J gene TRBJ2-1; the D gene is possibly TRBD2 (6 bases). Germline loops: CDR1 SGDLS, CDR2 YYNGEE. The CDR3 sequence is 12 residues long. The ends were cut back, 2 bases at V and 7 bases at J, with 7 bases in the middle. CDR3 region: CASSVSGNEQFF. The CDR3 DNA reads TGTGCCAGCAGCGTTAGCGGTAATGAGCAGTTCTTC.

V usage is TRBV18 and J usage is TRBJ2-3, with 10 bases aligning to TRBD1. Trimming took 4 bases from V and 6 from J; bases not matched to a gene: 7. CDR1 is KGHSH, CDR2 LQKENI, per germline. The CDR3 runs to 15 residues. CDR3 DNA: TGTGCCAGCTCACGGGACAGGGGAAGGGTTGATACGCAGTATTTT. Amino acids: CASSRDRGRVDTQYF.

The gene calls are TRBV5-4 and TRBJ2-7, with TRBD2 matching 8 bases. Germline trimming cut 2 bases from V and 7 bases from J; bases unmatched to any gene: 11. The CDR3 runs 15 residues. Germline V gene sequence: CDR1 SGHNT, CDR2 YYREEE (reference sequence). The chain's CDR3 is CASSFGREGLGEQYF. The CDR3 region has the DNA TGTGCCAGCAGCTTCGGTCGGGAGGGCCTGGGGGAGCAGTACTTC.

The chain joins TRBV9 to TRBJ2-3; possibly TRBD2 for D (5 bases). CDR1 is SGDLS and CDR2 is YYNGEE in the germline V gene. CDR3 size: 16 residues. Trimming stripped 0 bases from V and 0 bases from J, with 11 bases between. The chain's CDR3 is CASSVDRASSTDTQYF. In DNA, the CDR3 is TGTGCCAGCAGCGTAGACCGGGCTAGCAGCACAGATACGCAGTATTTT.

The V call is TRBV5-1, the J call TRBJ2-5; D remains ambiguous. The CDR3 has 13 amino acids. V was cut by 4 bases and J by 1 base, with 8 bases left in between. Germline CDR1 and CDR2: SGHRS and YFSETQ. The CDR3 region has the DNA TGCGCCAGCAGCGAATGGGCCCAAGAGACCCAGTACTTC. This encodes CASSEWAQETQYF. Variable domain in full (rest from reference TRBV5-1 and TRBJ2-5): KAGVTQTPRYLIKTRGQQVTLSCSPISGHRSVSWYQQTPGQGLQFLFEYFSETQRNKGNFPGRFSGRQFSNSRSEMNVSTLELGDSALYLCASSEWAQETQYFGPGTRLLVL.